The clone carrying this T cell receptor beta chain was observed once. No antigen is known for it. Sequencing used immunoSEQ version 4 in survey mode. The data were produced by immunoSEQ multiplex PCR, yet TCRdb's version contains in-frame clones alone and is incomplete. Here the sample spans 35,000 to 55,000 clones, about 88% being singletons. This entry is derived from a study of persistence of HIV-infected CD4 T cells. The CDR3 spans 15 residues. Looked up from germline, CDR1 is SGHRS and CDR2 is YFSETQ. Trimming removed 3 bases at V and 4 bases at J, with 15 bases between. Anti-CD3/anti-CD28 beads served as a nonspecific positive control stimulus. Sorting selected CD4+ T cells upregulating both CD40 ligand and CD69. PBMCs were depleted of CD8+ T cells before stimulation.

Source: CD4+ T cells sorted from PBMCs after roughly 18-hour stimulation, taken from a patient who received antiretroviral therapy. This receptor was obtained from an adult woman with HIV who was CMV-seropositive. V usage is TRBV5-1 and J usage is TRBJ2-3, with D uncertain. CDR3 in amino acids: CASSSGLDRPDTQYF. CDR3 DNA sequence: TGCGCCAGCAGCTCCGGGCTGGACCGTCCAGATACGCAGTATTTT.